The 4 T cell receptor beta chains below all came from one sample that was sequenced in a study of cytomegalovirus exposure and HLA in healthy donors. Both 60 Vbeta primers and 13 Jbeta primers went into the PCR. Data came from immunoSEQ multiplex PCR; TCRdb stores just in-frame clones and leaves some out. This table holds approximately 150,000 clones, roughly 76% found once. The sequenced sample was PBMCs. These receptor sequences come from a woman aged 25 to 39 in good health and CMV-seronegative.

This chain links TRBV7-9 with TRBJ1-1; tentative D call: TRBD1 (5 bases). Trimming took off 3 bases at V and 4 bases at J, with 9 bases between the two ends. The germline CDR1 and CDR2 sequences are SEHNR and FQNEAQ (reference sequence). The CDR3 is made up of 13 amino acids. The CDR3 is CASSFAGGTEAFF. The CDR3, as DNA: TGTGCCAGCAGCTTTGCCGGGGGCACTGAAGCTTTCTTT.

This clone was seen a handful of times. The V call is TRBV19, the J call TRBJ2-3; D remains unclear. The V gene's germline CDR1 is LNHDA and CDR2 SQIVND (reference sequence). Deletions cut 5 bases from V and 0 bases from J, with 3 bases between. The CDR3 totals 12 residues. Here the CDR3 reads CASSLSTDTQYF. The CDR3 DNA follows: TGTGCCAGTAGTCTTAGCACAGATACGCAGTATTTT.

This clone was detected only once. V and J are TRBV9 and TRBJ1-5; 10 positions agree with TRBD1. This CDR3 is 13 amino acids long. V trimming: 4 bases; J trimming: 7 bases; junction bases outside the gene matches: 2. Germline-derived CDR1 and CDR2 are SGDLS and YYNGEE. The CDR3 reads CASSRTGGQPQHF. Here the CDR3 DNA reads TGTGCCAGCAGCCGGACAGGGGGGCAGCCCCAGCATTTT.

This rearrangement joins TRBV30 to TRBJ1-2, with D tentatively TRBD1 (5 bases). CDR3 length: 13 residues. V lost 1 base and J 2 bases, leaving 8 bases between the germline ends. Germline V gene data show CDR1 as GTSNPN and CDR2 as SVGIG (reference sequence). The CDR3 sequence is CAWSAGGNYGYTF. The CDR3 DNA follows: TGTGCCTGGAGTGCTGGGGGGAACTATGGCTACACCTTC.